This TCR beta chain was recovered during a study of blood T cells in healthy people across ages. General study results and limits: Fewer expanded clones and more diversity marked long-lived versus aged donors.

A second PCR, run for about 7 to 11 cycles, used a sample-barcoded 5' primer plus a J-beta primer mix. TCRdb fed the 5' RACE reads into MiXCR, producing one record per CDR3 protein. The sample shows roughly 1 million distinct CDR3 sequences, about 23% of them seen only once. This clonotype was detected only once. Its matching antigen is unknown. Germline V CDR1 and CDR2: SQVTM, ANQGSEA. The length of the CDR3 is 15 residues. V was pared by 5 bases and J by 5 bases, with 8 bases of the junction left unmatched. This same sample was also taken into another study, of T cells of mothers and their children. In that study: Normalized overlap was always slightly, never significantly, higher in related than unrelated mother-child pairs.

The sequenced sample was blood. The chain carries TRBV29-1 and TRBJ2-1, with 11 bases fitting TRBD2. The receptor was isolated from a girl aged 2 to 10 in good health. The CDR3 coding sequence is TGCAGCGTTACCCCGGGACTAGCGGCTAACAATGAGCAGTTCTTC. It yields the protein CSVTPGLAANNEQFF.